The 24 T cell receptor beta chains below were found in one sample sequenced in a study of OX40 agonist ivuxolimab in advanced cancers. TCRdb keeps only in-frame clones here, not all; method: immunoSEQ multiplex PCR. This sample has 60,000 to 80,000 clones, with nearly 90% found just once. The sample here was CD4+ or CD8+ T cells sorted from blood, taken in a trial of the OX40 agonist ivuxolimab. The source of these receptors is an adult with an advanced solid tumor such as melanoma, head and neck, liver or kidney cancer.

The chain has TRBV28 and TRBJ1-2; 8 bases are shared with TRBD1. This CDR3 region has 14 residues. The germline CDR1 and CDR2 sequences are MDHEN and SYDVKM. V was pared by 1 base and J by 8 bases, with 6 bases of the junction left unmatched. The CDR3 reads CASSLLYRGGGYTF. In DNA form, the CDR3 reads TGTGCCAGCAGTTTATTATACAGGGGGGGAGGCTACACCTTC.

In regard to this clone: At one of its ends the junction is not consistent with the germline gene, which may arise from a read error. The rearrangement joins TRBV18 to TRBJ1-1, with a tentative D call TRBD1 (6 bases). Germline CDR1 is KGHSH and CDR2 is LQKENI. The CDR3 is 14 amino acids. The CDR3 here is CASPPLRGDTEASF. Here the CDR3 DNA reads TGTGCCAGCCCACCACTGAGGGGGGACACTGAAGCTTCCTTT.

CDR3 sequence (DNA): TGTGCCAGCAGGAGGGACACTGAAGCTTTCTTT. Its translation is CASRRDTEAFF. The V and J genes are TRBV28 and TRBJ1-1; D gene unclear. The germline V gene has CDR1 MDHEN and CDR2 SYDVKM. The CDR3 consists of 11 residues. V shed 6 bases and J shed 3 bases, with 5 bases lying between them.

J is TRBJ2-1 and V is TRBV10-1; 7 bases map to TRBD1. CDR3 length: 15 residues. V dropped 2 bases and J dropped 2; count of bases not matched to a gene: 3. Germline values: CDR1 WNHNN, CDR2 SYGVQD (reference sequence). In DNA form, the CDR3 reads TGCGCCAGCAGTGAGGACAGGGCGGCCTACAATGAGCAGTTCTTC. Protein product: CASSEDRAAYNEQFF.

The rearrangement uses TRBV6-6 and TRBJ1-6, with D unresolved. Trimming removed 5 bases from V and 8 bases from J, with 10 bases in between. The CDR3 contains 13 residues. The germline CDR1 and CDR2 sequences are MNHNY and SVGAGI (reference sequence). CDR3 amino acids: CASSGYEDSPLHF. CDR3 coding DNA: TGTGCCAGCAGTGGTTACGAGGATTCACCCCTCCACTTT.

The chain couples TRBV7-6 to TRBJ2-5, with D possibly TRBD2 on 5 matching bases. Germline V CDR1 and CDR2: SGHVS, FNYEAQ. Trimming pared 0 bases from V and 6 bases from J, leaving 8 bases between. The CDR3 runs 13 residues. The CDR3 sequence: CASSLALGQTQYF. In DNA, the CDR3 is TGTGCCAGCAGCTTAGCACTAGGGCAGACCCAGTACTTC.

The chain carries TRBV28 and TRBJ1-2, with TRBD1 identical over 8 bases. The V segment lost 3 bases and the J segment 4 bases; nucleotides outside the gene matches: 4. The CDR3 is 14 amino acids. Germline V gene data show CDR1 as MDHEN and CDR2 as SYDVKM. This CDR3 is CASSLGQASYGYTF. In nucleotides, the CDR3 is TGTGCCAGCAGTTTGGGACAGGCTTCCTATGGCTACACCTTC.

V gene TRBV7-2 combines with J gene TRBJ1-2, with no clear D. The germline V and J ends were trimmed by 1 base and 4 bases, with 7 bases remaining between them. The CDR3 consists of 13 residues. Germline values: CDR1 SGHTA, CDR2 FQGNSA. The CDR3 here is CASSLERIYGYTF. The DNA of the CDR3 is TGTGCCAGCAGCTTAGAACGGATCTATGGCTACACCTTC.

As DNA, the CDR3 is TGTGCCAGCAGTGTTGCTAGCGGGAGGGACGAGCAGTACTTC. It yields the protein CASSVASGRDEQYF. The rearrangement uses TRBV6-1 and TRBJ2-7; 12 bases fit TRBD2. Trimming took 4 bases from V and 5 from J; bases not matched to a gene: 3. Germline lookup yields CDR1 MNHNS and CDR2 SASEGT. This CDR3 region has 14 residues.

The chain employs TRBV4-1 and TRBJ1-2; no definite D call. The germline gives CDR1 MGHRA, CDR2 YSYEKL. The CDR3 has 16 amino acids. V lost 0 bases, J lost 3 bases, and 14 bases lay in between. The CDR3 DNA reads as TGCGCCAGCAGCCAAGATGTCCGCCTTGGAGACTATGGCTACACCTTC. It specifies CASSQDVRLGDYGYTF.

J is TRBJ2-1 and V is TRBV6-5; a weak D match, TRBD1 (8 bases). V was shortened by 1 base and J by 4 bases, with 14 bases between the two germline ends. Per germline, CDR1 MNHEY and CDR2 SVGAGI. The CDR3 totals 16 residues. The CDR3 DNA is TGTGCCAGCAGTTACTTCACAGGGGGGGTTTACAATGAGCAGTTCTTC. This encodes CASSYFTGGVYNEQFF.

The rearrangement joins TRBV10-3 to TRBJ2-1; 8 bases match TRBD1. Trimming cost V 6 bases and J 4 bases; bases outside gene matches: 8. The V gene's germline CDR1 is ENHRY and CDR2 SYGVKD. The CDR3 is 15 residues long. The CDR3 nucleotides read TGTGCCATCAGGCAGGGGGCCCAAAATTACAATGAGCAGTTCTTC. Translating it yields CAIRQGAQNYNEQFF.

This clone was seen a single time. The CDR3 region has the DNA TGCGCCAGCAGCTTGTACTTATACGGGAACACTGAAGCTTTCTTT. Translated: CASSLYLYGNTEAFF. The gene calls are TRBV4-1 and TRBJ1-1; D not resolved. Trimming stripped 5 bases from V and 1 base from J, with 14 bases between. The length of the CDR3 is 15 residues. Per germline, CDR1 MGHRA and CDR2 YSYEKL.

The rearrangement links TRBV28 to TRBJ1-3; D is possibly TRBD1 (5 bases). There are 15 residues in the CDR3. Trimming took off 5 bases at V and 3 bases at J, with 14 bases between the two ends. From germline, CDR1 is MDHEN and CDR2 SYDVKM. The CDR3 nucleotides are TGTGCCAGCAGTAAGGGGTCAGAGTATGGAAACACCATATATTTT. Its protein is CASSKGSEYGNTIYF.

V and J are TRBV7-9 and TRBJ2-7, with 9 bases identical to TRBD1. Germline V gives CDR1 SEHNR, CDR2 FQNEAQ (reference sequence). The CDR3 loop spans 14 amino acids. V lost 4 bases, J lost 4 bases, and 5 bases stayed unmatched. CDR3 loop: CASSSRDREYEQYF. The CDR3 coding sequence is TGTGCCAGCAGCTCCCGGGACAGGGAGTACGAGCAGTACTTC.

The genes are TRBV18 and TRBJ2-2; no definite D call. There are 14 residues in the CDR3. The V and J ends lost 1 base and 3 bases respectively, with 6 bases between them. Germline V gives CDR1 KGHSH, CDR2 LQKENI. The CDR3 nucleotides are TGTGCCAGCTCACCACGGACCCACACCGGGGAGCTGTTTTTT. Protein: CASSPRTHTGELFF.

The chain recombines TRBV9 with TRBJ2-2; 7 bases match TRBD1. CDR3 length equals 18 residues. V shed 5 bases and J 5 bases; nucleotides not matched to a gene: 18. CDR1 and CDR2 (germline): SGDLS, YYNGEE. CDR3 sequence (DNA): TGTGCCAGCAGTTCCGAGATCCCAGGGACAGTGGGAACCGGGGAGCTGTTTTTT. This encodes CASSSEIPGTVGTGELFF.

The chain combines TRBV10-3 with TRBJ1-2; 12 bases are a match to TRBD1. The CDR3 spans 14 residues. Trimming took 6 bases from V and 4 from J; bases not matched to a gene: 3. Germline assignment: CDR1 ENHRY and CDR2 SYGVKD. The CDR3 DNA reads as TGTGCCATCAGAGGGACAGGGGGCCTCTATGGCTACACCTTC. This gives the protein CAIRGTGGLYGYTF.

V is TRBV19 and J is TRBJ2-3; D is ambiguous. The germline V gene encodes CDR1 LNHDA and CDR2 SQIVND (reference sequence). The V gene lost 2 bases and the J gene lost 5 bases, with 14 bases spanning the gap. The CDR3 sequence is 15 residues long. This CDR3 is CASSISQARGDTQYF. CDR3 coding DNA: TGTGCCAGTAGTATATCTCAAGCGAGAGGAGATACGCAGTATTTT. The full variable domain, completed using reference TRBV19 and TRBJ2-3, is DGGITQSPKYLFRKEGQNVTLSCEQNLNHDAMYWYRQDPGQGLRLIYYSQIVNDFQKGDIAEGYSVSREKKESFPLTVTSAQKNPTAFYLCASSISQARGDTQYFGPGTRLTVL.

This chain uses TRBV28 with TRBJ1-1, with D perhaps TRBD1 (5 bases). The V end was cut by 7 bases, the J end by 5 bases, with 17 bases between. This CDR3 contains 14 residues. Germline CDR1 reads MDHEN; CDR2 reads SYDVKM. CDR3 coding DNA: TGTGCCAGCACTTCCCCGGGGGGAGGAACTGAAGCTTTCTTT. Protein: CASTSPGGGTEAFF.

The rearrangement uses TRBV6-5 and TRBJ2-7, with 9 nucleotides matching TRBD2. Germline-derived CDR1 and CDR2 are MNHEY and SVGAGI. This CDR3 has 15 residues. Trimming took 5 bases from V and 1 from J; bases not matched to a gene: 6. The CDR3 DNA reads as TGTGCCAGCAGTGCGGGCGGGGGGGCGTCCTACGAGCAGTACTTC. Translated: CASSAGGGASYEQYF.

This chain links TRBV7-9 with TRBJ2-2; D remains ambiguous. CDR3 length equals 12 residues. V lost 4 bases and J lost 7, with 7 bases in between. Germline V gene sequence: CDR1 SEHNR, CDR2 FQNEAQ (reference sequence). This chain's CDR3 is CASSSSGGELFF. Here the CDR3 DNA reads TGTGCCAGCAGCTCCAGTGGCGGGGAGCTGTTTTTT.

The chain employs TRBV2 and TRBJ1-5; D remains ambiguous. The CDR3 runs 15 residues. The V and J ends lost 2 bases and 1 base respectively, with 9 bases between them. Looked up from germline, CDR1 is SNHLY and CDR2 is FYNNEI. The CDR3 sequence: CASSEWQPSNQPQHF. The CDR3 nucleotides are TGTGCCAGCAGTGAATGGCAGCCAAGCAATCAGCCCCAGCATTTT.

The chain uses TRBV5-1 and TRBJ1-6; no reliable D call. In germline, CDR1 is SGHRS, CDR2 YFSETQ. The CDR3 loop spans 13 amino acids. Trimming cost V 0 bases and J 8 bases, with 6 bases left between them. The CDR3 spells CASSLGRDSPLHF. CDR3 coding DNA: TGCGCCAGCAGCTTGGGAAGGGATTCACCCCTCCACTTT.